This T cell receptor (beta chain) was identified during a study of blood T cell repertoires in COVID-19. V was cut by 1 base and J by 7 bases, with 14 bases left in between. The length of the CDR3 is 15 residues. Method: immunoSEQ multiplex PCR; TCRdb's copy keeps in-frame clones and lacks some. The table lists 170,000 or so clones, approximately 87% of them singletons. The chain joins TRBV23-1 to TRBJ2-1; D is unclear. TRBV23-1 counts as an open reading frame of uncertain function. Sequenced material: PBMCs or T cells enriched from blood (not recorded which). This receptor was identified in a woman aged 45-65 years who had recovered from COVID-19. For the CDR3, the DNA is TGCGCCAGCAGTCAATTACAAGGATCTAGGAATGAGCAGTTCTTC. It codes for CASSQLQGSRNEQFF.